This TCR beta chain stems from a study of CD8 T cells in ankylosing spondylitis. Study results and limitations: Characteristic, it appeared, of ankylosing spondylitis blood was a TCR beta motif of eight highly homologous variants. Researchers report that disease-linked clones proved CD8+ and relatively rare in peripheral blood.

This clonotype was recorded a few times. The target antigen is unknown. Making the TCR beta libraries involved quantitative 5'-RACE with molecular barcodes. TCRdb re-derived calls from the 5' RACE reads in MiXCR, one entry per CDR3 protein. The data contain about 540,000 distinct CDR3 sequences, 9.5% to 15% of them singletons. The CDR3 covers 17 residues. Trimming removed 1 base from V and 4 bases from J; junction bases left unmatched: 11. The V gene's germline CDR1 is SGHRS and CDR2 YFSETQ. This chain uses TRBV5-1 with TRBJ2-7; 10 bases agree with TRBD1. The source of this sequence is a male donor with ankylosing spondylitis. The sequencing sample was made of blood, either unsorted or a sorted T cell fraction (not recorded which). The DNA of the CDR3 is TGCGCCAGCAGCTTGATAAGCACCGGGACAGGGGTTTACGAGCAGTACTTC. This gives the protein CASSLISTGTGVYEQYF.